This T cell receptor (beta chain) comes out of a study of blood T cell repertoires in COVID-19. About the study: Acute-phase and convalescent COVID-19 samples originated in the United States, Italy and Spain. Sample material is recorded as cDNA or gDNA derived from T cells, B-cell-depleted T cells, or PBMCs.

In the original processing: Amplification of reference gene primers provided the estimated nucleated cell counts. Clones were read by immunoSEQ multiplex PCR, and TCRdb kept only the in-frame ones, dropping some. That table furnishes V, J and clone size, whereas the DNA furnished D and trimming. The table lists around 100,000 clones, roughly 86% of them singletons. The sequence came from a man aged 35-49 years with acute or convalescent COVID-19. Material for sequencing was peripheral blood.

The CDR3 loop is CAIGPGGEQYF. Written as DNA, the CDR3 is TGTGCCATCGGCCCAGGGGGCGAGCAGTACTTC. The V gene is TRBV10-3, the J gene TRBJ2-7; 7 bases line up with TRBD1. V was pared by 8 bases and J by 6 bases, with 4 bases of the junction left unmatched. The CDR3 consists of 11 residues. Germline lookup yields CDR1 ENHRY and CDR2 SYGVKD.